The 18 T cell receptor beta chains given below trace back to one sample, sequenced in a study of blood T cell repertoires in COVID-19 (TCRdb year 2020). The library was made by the immunoSEQ multiplex PCR assay. The table was pulled from immuneACCESS by TCRdb, which kept in-frame rearrangements only. Such tables lose some clones; where checked, under half of the loss comes from unresolved V genes, and the rest has no known cause. The sample table records around 99,000 clones; around four fifths of these occur just once. About 20% of the sample is taken by the ten largest. The sequencing sample was made of peripheral blood. All receptors come from an older woman with acute or convalescent COVID-19.

V and J are TRBV10-3 and TRBJ2-7; 7 bases map to TRBD2. Trimming at V came to 4 bases and at J to 0 bases, leaving 0 bases not matched to a gene. Germline V gene sequence: CDR1 ENHRY, CDR2 SYGVKD. The CDR3 totals 13 residues. The CDR3 DNA reads TGTGCCATCAGTGGGACTAGCTCCTACGAGCAGTACTTC. Translated: CAISGTSSYEQYF.

This sequence joins TRBV11-3 and TRBJ2-3; maybe TRBD2 (5 bases). The CDR3 totals 15 residues. CDR1 and CDR2 (germline): SGHNT, YENEEA. Trimming left V 5 bases short and J 3 bases short, with 15 bases between. CDR3 sequence (DNA): TGTGCCAGCAGCACCGGACTCGTTAAGACAGATACGCAGTATTTT. This sequence encodes CASSTGLVKTDTQYF.

The CDR3 here is CASSGVRDRGTYEQYF. The CDR3 DNA reads as TGTGCCAGCAGTGGGGTTCGGGACAGGGGGACCTACGAGCAGTACTTC. J is TRBJ2-7 and V is TRBV6-1, with TRBD1 matching 11 bases. Germline V gene data show CDR1 as MNHNS and CDR2 as SASEGT. Trimming at V came to 4 bases and at J to 2 bases, leaving 7 bases not matched to a gene. This CDR3 has 16 amino acids.

J is TRBJ2-2 and V is TRBV29-1; 7 nucleotides agree with TRBD1. Germline CDR1 reads SQVTM; CDR2 reads ANQGSEA. This CDR3 is built from 15 residues. Unmatched junction bases numbered 11, after V lost 3 bases and J lost 7 bases. In nucleotides, the CDR3 is TGCAGCGTTGACTCCGCAGGGGGTTACGGCGGGGAGCTGTTTTTT. It codes for CSVDSAGGYGGELFF.

The chain has TRBV7-9 and TRBJ2-1, with D uncertain. This CDR3 region has 19 residues. The V end was cut by 4 bases, the J end by 7 bases, with 29 bases between. Germline V gene sequence: CDR1 SEHNR, CDR2 FQNEAQ (reference sequence). The CDR3 loop is CASSSHRGPFAGFTNEQFF. Here the CDR3 DNA reads TGTGCCAGCAGCTCCCACCGAGGTCCTTTTGCCGGCTTTACAAATGAGCAGTTCTTC.

The chain links TRBV7-3 to TRBJ2-2; D is undetermined. Germline assignment: CDR1 SGHTA and CDR2 FQGTGA. Between the trimmed V and J ends, which lost 5 bases and 5 bases, there was a span of 9 bases. The CDR3 runs 13 residues. CDR3 loop: CASSLTTTGELFF. CDR3 DNA: TGTGCCAGCAGCCTTACTACGACCGGGGAGCTGTTTTTT.

J is TRBJ2-1 and V is TRBV6-5; TRBD2 matches 9 bases. Germline CDR1 and CDR2: MNHEY and SVGAGI. The ends lost 7 bases at V and 0 bases at J; junction bases unmatched: 4. The CDR3 extends over 15 amino acids. DNA of the CDR3: TGTGCCAGCACGATAGCGGGGGACTCCTACAATGAGCAGTTCTTC. Its protein product is CASTIAGDSYNEQFF.

The chain couples TRBV7-8 to TRBJ1-2; perhaps TRBD1 as D (5 bases). Trimming left V 7 bases short and J 5 bases short, with 17 bases between. Looked up from germline, CDR1 is SGHVS and CDR2 is FQNEAQ. The CDR3 is 14 residues long. CDR3 in DNA: TGTGCCAGCACCCCCGGGGGGGAACAATATGGCTACACCTTC. Residues: CASTPGGEQYGYTF.

The genes are TRBV28 and TRBJ1-5; tentative D call: TRBD1 (5 bases). The CDR3 covers 15 residues. Trimming removed 6 bases from V and 6 bases from J, with 18 bases in between. The germline CDR1 and CDR2 sequences are MDHEN and SYDVKM. The DNA of the CDR3 is TGTGCCAGCAGCCCGCAAGGGGCAGTGGGTCAGCCCCAGCATTTT. This translates into CASSPQGAVGQPQHF.

The chain links TRBV4-3 to TRBJ2-2, with TRBD2 as a possible D gene (6 bases). The germline gives CDR1 LGHNA, CDR2 YSLEER. This CDR3 spans 16 amino acids. V lost 2 bases to trimming and J lost 2 bases, with 12 bases between them. The CDR3 nucleotides read TGCGCCAGCAGCCAACTATACGGGGGTAACACCGGGGAGCTGTTTTTT. This translates into CASSQLYGGNTGELFF.

V usage is TRBV5-5 and J usage is TRBJ2-7; 7 bases map to TRBD1. CDR3 length equals 14 residues. Trimming cost V 0 bases and J 2 bases; bases outside gene matches: 2. CDR1 and CDR2 (germline): SGHKS, YYEKEE (reference sequence). The CDR3, as DNA: TGTGCCAGCAGCTTGGACAGGGGCCCCTACGAGCAGTACTTC. It codes for CASSLDRGPYEQYF. The full variable domain, completed using reference TRBV5-5 and TRBJ2-7, is DAGVTQSPTHLIKTRGQQVTLRCSPISGHKSVSWYQQVLGQGPQFIFQYYEKEERGRGNFPDRFSARQFPNYSSELNVNALLLGDSALYLCASSLDRGPYEQYFGPGTRLTVT.

J is TRBJ1-3 and V is TRBV28, with unresolved D. The CDR3 spans 13 residues. Germline V lookup: CDR1 MDHEN, CDR2 SYDVKM. Trimming stripped 7 bases from V and 0 bases from J, with 7 bases between. The CDR3 is CASNLYSGNTIYF. The CDR3 DNA follows: TGTGCCAGCAATCTATACTCTGGAAACACCATATATTTT. The full variable domain, in which reference TRBV28 and TRBJ1-3 provide the parts outside the CDR3, is DVKVTQSSRYLVKRTGEKVFLECVQDMDHENMFWYRQDPGLGLRLIYFSYDVKMKEKGDIPEGYSVSREKKERFSLILESASTNQTSMYLCASNLYSGNTIYFGEGSWLTVV.

This rearrangement joins TRBV2 to TRBJ2-1; D perhaps matches TRBD2 (6 bases). Trimming stripped 10 bases from V and 7 bases from J, with 20 bases between. From germline, CDR1 is SNHLY and CDR2 FYNNEI. The CDR3 is 14 amino acids. The CDR3 DNA is TGTGCCATCCCACCCCGGGGGACCGGAAATGAGCAGTTCTTC. Amino acids: CAIPPRGTGNEQFF.

In nucleotides, the CDR3 is TGTGCCAGCAGCTTAGTAAGCGGGAACACTGAAGCTTTCTTT. It translates to CASSLVSGNTEAFF. V is TRBV7-2 and J is TRBJ1-1; unclear D gene. Trimming pared 1 base from V and 1 base from J, leaving 7 bases between. This CDR3 comprises 14 residues. Germline CDR1 and CDR2: SGHTA and FQGNSA.

The chain uses TRBV7-3 and TRBJ2-1; the D is unclear. V gave up 5 bases and J gave up 9 bases, with 14 bases separating them. Germline CDR1 reads SGHTA; CDR2 reads FQGTGA. CDR3 length: 13 residues. DNA for the CDR3: TGTGCCAGCAGCCAAAAGCTAGTCGGTGAGCAGTTCTTC. Its translation: CASSQKLVGEQFF.

V and J are TRBV3-1 (or the pseudogene TRBV3-2) and TRBJ1-5, with D hard to call. Germline CDR1 and CDR2: LGHDT and YNNKEL (reference sequence). CDR3 size: 14 residues. The V gene lost 3 bases and the J gene lost 2 bases, with 8 bases spanning the gap. The CDR3, as DNA: TGTGCCAGCAGCCAGTTGGGCGGCAATCAGCCCCAGCATTTT. It is translated as CASSQLGGNQPQHF.

V and J are TRBV3-1 (or the pseudogene TRBV3-2) and TRBJ1-1; D is possibly TRBD1 (6 bases). Trimming removed 1 base at V and 0 bases at J, with 9 bases between. CDR3 size: 15 residues. Germline CDR1 is LGHDT and CDR2 is YNNKEL (reference sequence). CDR3 sequence reads: CASSQAPGVNTEAFF. The CDR3 bases are TGTGCCAGCAGCCAAGCCCCAGGGGTGAACACTGAAGCTTTCTTT.

CDR3 in amino acids: CASSQELGGLTDTQYF. CDR3 nucleotides: TGTGCCAGCAGCCAAGAGTTAGGGGGCCTCACAGATACGCAGTATTTT. The gene calls are TRBV14 and TRBJ2-3; 7 bases are shared with TRBD1. Losses at the gene ends were 0 bases for V and 2 bases for J; bases not matched to a gene: 5. Germline V CDR1 and CDR2: SGHDN, FVKESK. The CDR3 has 16 residues.